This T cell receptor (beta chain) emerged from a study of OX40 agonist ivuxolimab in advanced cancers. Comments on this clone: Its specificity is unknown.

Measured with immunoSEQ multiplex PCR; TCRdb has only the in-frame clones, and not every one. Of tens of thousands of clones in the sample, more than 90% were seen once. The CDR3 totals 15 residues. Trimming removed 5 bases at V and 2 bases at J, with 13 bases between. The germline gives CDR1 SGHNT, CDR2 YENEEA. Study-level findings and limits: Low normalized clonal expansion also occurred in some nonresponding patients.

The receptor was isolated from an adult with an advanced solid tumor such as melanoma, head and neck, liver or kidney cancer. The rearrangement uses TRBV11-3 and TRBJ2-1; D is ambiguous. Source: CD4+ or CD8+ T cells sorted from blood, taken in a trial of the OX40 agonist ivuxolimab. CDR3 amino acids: CASSAEFSTYNEQFF. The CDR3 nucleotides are TGTGCCAGCAGCGCCGAGTTTAGCACCTACAATGAGCAGTTCTTC.